This entry lists 28 T cell receptor beta chains sequenced from one sample in a study of cytomegalovirus exposure and HLA in healthy donors. The PCR ran on 60 Vbeta and 13 Jbeta primers. The assay was immunoSEQ multiplex PCR, and TCRdb's table has in-frame clones only and misses some. The sample consists of approximately 260,000 clones, almost 85% of them appearing once. Sequences were obtained from PBMCs. Every receptor here comes from a woman aged 35 to 49 in good health and CMV-seropositive.

The chain recombines TRBV27 with TRBJ1-1; TRBD1 agrees at 7 bases. V lost 6 bases, J lost 4 bases, and 5 bases stayed unmatched. The CDR3 runs to 13 residues. Germline V lookup: CDR1 MNHEY, CDR2 SMNVEV (reference sequence). The CDR3 protein is CASRGQVSTEAFF. The CDR3 DNA reads as TGTGCCAGCAGAGGACAGGTTAGCACTGAAGCTTTCTTT.

This chain uses TRBV7-2 with TRBJ2-7; TRBD2 matches 10 bases. CDR1 SGHTA and CDR2 FQGNSA come from the germline V gene. Losses at the gene ends were 1 base for V and 2 bases for J; bases not matched to a gene: 2. This CDR3 region has 15 residues. CDR3: CASSLDGLAAYEQYF. DNA for the CDR3: TGTGCCAGCAGCTTAGATGGACTAGCGGCCTACGAGCAGTACTTC. The variable domain in full, with the rest retrieved from reference TRBV7-2 and TRBJ2-7, is GAGVSQSPSNKVTEKGKDVELRCDPISGHTALYWYRQSLGQGLEFLIYFQGNSAPDKSGLPSDRFSAERTGGSVSTLTIQRTQQEDSAVYLCASSLDGLAAYEQYFGPGTRLTVT.

This chain joins TRBV6-6 and TRBJ2-1; TRBD1 aligns across 7 bases. This CDR3 contains 15 residues. CDR1 is MNHNY and CDR2 is SVGAGI in the germline V gene (reference sequence). V lost 4 bases, J lost 0 bases, and 3 bases stayed unmatched. CDR3 sequence (DNA): TGTGCCAGCAGTTCGACAGGGATCTCCTACAATGAGCAGTTCTTC. This sequence encodes CASSSTGISYNEQFF.

V and J are TRBV7-9 and TRBJ2-2; the D gene is possibly TRBD1 (7 bases). The CDR3 has 16 amino acids. Germline V gene lookup returns CDR1 SEHNR and CDR2 FQNEAQ (reference sequence). V dropped 6 bases and J dropped 3 bases, with 17 bases sitting between them. CDR3 amino acids: CASREGAGQHTGELFF. The CDR3 nucleotides read TGTGCCAGCAGAGAAGGGGCGGGACAGCACACCGGGGAGCTGTTTTTT.

The chain has TRBV5-4 and TRBJ2-1; D ambiguous. The CDR3 spans 11 residues. The V end lost 4 bases, the J end lost 9 bases, and 8 bases lay between the germline ends. CDR1 SGHNT and CDR2 YYREEE come from the germline V gene (reference sequence). The CDR3 region is CASSTSGEQFF. CDR3 DNA: TGTGCCAGCAGCACGTCAGGTGAGCAGTTCTTC.

The chain joins TRBV11-2 to TRBJ2-2; D possibly corresponds to TRBD2 (7 bases). The CDR3 contains 16 residues. The V gene's germline CDR1 is SGHAT and CDR2 FQNNGV. V was cut by 3 bases and J by 3 bases, with 14 bases left in between. CDR3 amino acids: CASSLRGGADTGELFF. Written as DNA, the CDR3 is TGTGCCAGCAGCTTGAGGGGGGGTGCGGACACCGGGGAGCTGTTTTTT.

The J gene is TRBJ1-1, the V gene TRBV30; no reliable D call. The ends were cut back, 8 bases at V and 1 base at J, with 8 bases in the middle. CDR3 size: 11 residues. Germline V CDR1 and CDR2: GTSNPN, SVGIG (reference sequence). The CDR3 here is CAGRGNTEAFF. In DNA, the CDR3 is TGTGCCGGACGGGGGAACACTGAAGCTTTCTTT.

This clone was seen just once. The J gene is TRBJ1-2, the V gene TRBV7-9; 9 bases agree with TRBD1. J gave up 5 bases and V 0 bases, and 7 bases lay outside the gene matches. The CDR3 contains 16 residues. From germline, CDR1 is SEHNR and CDR2 FQNEAQ (reference sequence). The CDR3 DNA reads as TGTGCCAGCAGCTTAGCGAGGGACAGGGAGGTATATGGCTACACCTTC. Translating gives CASSLARDREVYGYTF.

The V gene is TRBV6-1, the J gene TRBJ1-5; D is possibly TRBD1 (6 bases). Germline V gene sequence: CDR1 MNHNS, CDR2 SASEGT. Trimming pared 0 bases from V and 2 bases from J, leaving 8 bases between. The CDR3 covers 15 residues. CDR3 residues: CASSEAGAGNQPQHF. As DNA, the CDR3 is TGTGCCAGCAGTGAAGCGGGGGCTGGCAATCAGCCCCAGCATTTT.

This clone was recorded only once. The chain employs TRBV28 and TRBJ2-1; the match to TRBD1 covers 8 bases. This CDR3 contains 16 residues. Germline lookup yields CDR1 MDHEN and CDR2 SYDVKM. The V gene end was trimmed by 6 bases and the J gene end by 4 bases; junction bases not matched to a gene: 11. CDR3 protein: CASSLTSGGSYNEQFF. The CDR3 DNA follows: TGTGCCAGCAGCCTAACGTCAGGGGGCAGTTACAATGAGCAGTTCTTC. The entire variable domain, with the rest obtained from reference TRBV28 and TRBJ2-1, is as follows: DVKVTQSSRYLVKRTGEKVFLECVQDMDHENMFWYRQDPGLGLRLIYFSYDVKMKEKGDIPEGYSVSREKKERFSLILESASTNQTSMYLCASSLTSGGSYNEQFFGPGTRLTVL.

This chain connects TRBV27 to TRBJ1-2; TRBD1 matches 12 bases. Germline values: CDR1 MNHEY, CDR2 SMNVEV (reference sequence). With V trimmed by 5 bases and J by 8 bases, 6 bases remained unmatched. The CDR3 is 14 amino acids. CDR3 residues: CASSTGTGGGGYTF. The CDR3 region has the DNA TGTGCCAGCAGTACCGGGACAGGGGGCGGCGGCTACACCTTC.

The chain combines TRBV5-4 with TRBJ2-6, with 11 bases fitting TRBD2. The V gene end was trimmed by 2 bases and the J gene end by 0 bases; junction bases not matched to a gene: 1. CDR3 length: 17 residues. CDR1 and CDR2 (germline): SGHNT, YYREEE (reference sequence). CDR3 nucleotide sequence: TGTGCCAGCAGCTTACTAGCGGGGGACTCTGGGGCCAACGTCCTGACTTTC. Protein: CASSLLAGDSGANVLTF.

The genes are TRBV25-1 and TRBJ1-5; D is ambiguous. The CDR3 consists of 13 residues. CDR1 is MGHDK, CDR2 SYGVNS, per germline. V lost 6 bases to trimming and J lost 1 base, with 7 bases between them. CDR3 loop: CASREGSNQPQHF. CDR3 nucleotides: TGTGCCAGCAGGGAGGGAAGCAATCAGCCCCAGCATTTT.

The genes are TRBV19 and TRBJ1-5; TRBD1 matches 7 bases. This CDR3 has 17 amino acids. Germline loops: CDR1 LNHDA, CDR2 SQIVND (reference sequence). Trimming removed 5 bases from V and 2 bases from J; junction bases left unmatched: 12. CDR3 protein: CASSLGRQGLRNQPQHF. CDR3 DNA: TGTGCCAGTAGTCTAGGGAGACAGGGATTGCGCAATCAGCCCCAGCATTTT. Together with reference TRBV19 and TRBJ1-5, the CDR3 gives the full variable domain: DGGITQSPKYLFRKEGQNVTLSCEQNLNHDAMYWYRQDPGQGLRLIYYSQIVNDFQKGDIAEGYSVSREKKESFPLTVTSAQKNPTAFYLCASSLGRQGLRNQPQHFGDGTRLSIL.

CDR3 loop: CASSKEPGQGGTQYF. CDR3 nucleotides: TGCGCCAGCAGCAAAGAGCCGGGACAGGGAGGGACCCAGTACTTC. V gene TRBV5-1 combines with J gene TRBJ2-5, with 9 bases identical to TRBD1. This CDR3 is built from 15 residues. Germline-derived CDR1 and CDR2 are SGHRS and YFSETQ. With V trimmed by 4 bases and J by 7 bases, 11 bases remained unmatched.

V and J are TRBV19 and TRBJ2-5; 8 bases map to TRBD2. V gave up 4 bases and J gave up 2 bases; unmatched junction bases: 6. The CDR3 sequence is 15 residues long. Germline CDR1 and CDR2: LNHDA and SQIVND (reference sequence). In DNA, the CDR3 is TGTGCCAGTAGTACGATAGCGGGGCTACAAGAGACCCAGTACTTC. Its protein is CASSTIAGLQETQYF. Full variable domain (rest looked up from reference TRBV19 and TRBJ2-5): DGGITQSPKYLFRKEGQNVTLSCEQNLNHDAMYWYRQDPGQGLRLIYYSQIVNDFQKGDIAEGYSVSREKKESFPLTVTSAQKNPTAFYLCASSTIAGLQETQYFGPGTRLLVL.

This clone was recorded a few times. V and J are TRBV5-6 and TRBJ1-1; 7 bases line up with TRBD1. From germline, CDR1 is SGHDT and CDR2 YYEEEE. Germline trimming cut 4 bases from V and 0 bases from J; bases unmatched to any gene: 12. CDR3 length: 17 residues. The CDR3 spells CASSLRQGRNLNTEAFF. For the CDR3, the DNA is TGTGCCAGCAGCCTCCGACAGGGCCGTAACTTGAACACTGAAGCTTTCTTT.

The V call is TRBV29-1, the J call TRBJ2-7, with TRBD2 as a possible D gene (5 bases). This CDR3 has 12 residues. V shed 4 bases and J shed 5 bases, with 12 bases lying between them. Per germline, CDR1 SQVTM and CDR2 ANQGSEA. The CDR3 region is CSVGSGIDEQYF. For the CDR3, the DNA is TGCAGCGTTGGTTCCGGGATCGACGAGCAGTACTTC.

This chain joins TRBV9 and TRBJ2-1; 7 bases are shared with TRBD1. Unmatched junction bases numbered 10, after V lost 0 bases and J lost 10 bases. Germline CDR1 is SGDLS and CDR2 is YYNGEE. The CDR3 runs to 15 residues. CDR3 in DNA: TGTGCCAGCAGCGTAGCTGGGGCCACAGGGGACGAGCAGTTCTTC. Translation gives CASSVAGATGDEQFF.

The rearrangement links TRBV5-5 to TRBJ2-5; perhaps TRBD2 as D (7 bases). Trimming shortened V by 2 bases and J by 5 bases, and 22 bases separated the two germline ends. Germline lookup yields CDR1 SGHKS and CDR2 YYEKEE (reference sequence). This CDR3 spans 17 amino acids. This CDR3 reads CASSFRGGPTTPETQYF. The DNA for the CDR3 is TGTGCCAGCAGCTTTAGGGGGGGGCCAACCACGCCGGAGACCCAGTACTTC.

This clone has a single count. This chain uses TRBV9 with TRBJ2-1; TRBD2 agrees at 7 bases. The CDR3 runs 14 residues. Trimming at V came to 3 bases and at J to 0 bases, leaving 0 bases not matched to a gene. From germline, CDR1 is SGDLS and CDR2 YYNGEE. The CDR3 sequence: CASSGGSSYNEQFF. The CDR3 DNA follows: TGTGCCAGCAGCGGCGGGAGCTCCTACAATGAGCAGTTCTTC. Complete variable domain (other parts from reference TRBV9 and TRBJ2-1): DSGVTQTPKHLITATGQRVTLRCSPRSGDLSVYWYQQSLDQGLQFLIQYYNGEERAKGNILERFSAQQFPDLHSELNLSSLELGDSALYFCASSGGSSYNEQFFGPGTRLTVL.

The chain couples TRBV4-1 to TRBJ2-1; TRBD1 matches 9 bases. Unmatched junction bases numbered 14, after V lost 0 bases and J lost 5 bases. CDR3 size: 19 residues. Per the germline V gene, CDR1 is MGHRA and CDR2 is YSYEKL. CDR3 sequence: CASSQDIFSGQGRDNEQFF. CDR3 DNA: TGCGCCAGCAGCCAAGATATTTTTAGTGGACAGGGGCGTGACAATGAGCAGTTCTTC.

The genes are TRBV27 and TRBJ2-7; 13 bases agree with TRBD2. J gave up 1 base and V 4 bases, and 7 bases lay outside the gene matches. Germline-derived CDR1 and CDR2 are MNHEY and SMNVEV (reference sequence). The CDR3 totals 17 residues. DNA of the CDR3: TGTGCCAGCAGTTGGACTAGCGGGAGTGGCCTGTCCTACGAGCAGTACTTC. It specifies CASSWTSGSGLSYEQYF.

J is TRBJ1-5 and V is TRBV28; D may be TRBD1 (5 bases). V was clipped by 7 bases and J by 6 bases, with 16 bases between them. Germline-derived CDR1 and CDR2 are MDHEN and SYDVKM. The CDR3 runs 14 residues. The CDR3 spells CASKFQGNGQPQHF. In DNA, the CDR3 is TGTGCCAGCAAATTTCAGGGTAATGGTCAGCCCCAGCATTTT. The full variable domain, rest sourced from reference TRBV28 and TRBJ1-5, is DVKVTQSSRYLVKRTGEKVFLECVQDMDHENMFWYRQDPGLGLRLIYFSYDVKMKEKGDIPEGYSVSREKKERFSLILESASTNQTSMYLCASKFQGNGQPQHFGDGTRLSIL.

Here the CDR3 DNA reads TGTGCCAGCAGAGCGACTAGCGTCTCCTACGAGCAGTACTTC. It is translated as CASRATSVSYEQYF. This chain uses TRBV27 with TRBJ2-7; 8 bases fit TRBD2. J lost 0 bases, V lost 6 bases, and 4 bases had no gene match. The CDR3 loop spans 14 amino acids. The germline gives CDR1 MNHEY, CDR2 SMNVEV (reference sequence).

The chain's CDR3 is CASSSRTGVNYGYTF. The CDR3 DNA follows: TGTGCCAGTAGTTCCAGGACAGGGGTGAACTATGGCTACACCTTC. The genes are TRBV19 and TRBJ1-2, with 9 bases fitting TRBD1. Germline V CDR1 and CDR2: LNHDA, SQIVND (reference sequence). Germline trimming cut 5 bases from V and 2 bases from J; bases unmatched to any gene: 6. The CDR3 has 15 residues.

CDR3 nucleotides: TGTGCCAGCAGGAGGGAGCCCAGAAACATTCAGTACTTC. Translated: CASRREPRNIQYF. The rearrangement uses TRBV6-6 and TRBJ2-4; D might be TRBD2 (5 bases). Germline CDR1 is MNHNY and CDR2 is SVGAGI (reference sequence). The CDR3 runs to 13 residues. V lost 6 bases and J lost 6, with 12 bases in between.

The genes are TRBV5-1 and TRBJ2-1, with TRBD2 matching over 9 bases. This CDR3 contains 16 residues. The V gene's germline CDR1 is SGHRS and CDR2 YFSETQ. With 0 bases clipped from V and 5 bases from J, the junction kept 6 bases outside the gene matches. CDR3 residues: CASSLDLAGRNNEQFF. In nucleotides, the CDR3 is TGCGCCAGCAGCTTGGACCTAGCGGGACGGAACAATGAGCAGTTCTTC. The full variable domain, rest sourced from reference TRBV5-1 and TRBJ2-1, is KAGVTQTPRYLIKTRGQQVTLSCSPISGHRSVSWYQQTPGQGLQFLFEYFSETQRNKGNFPGRFSGRQFSNSRSEMNVSTLELGDSALYLCASSLDLAGRNNEQFFGPGTRLTVL.